Presented here are 14 T cell receptor beta chains from one specimen sequenced in a study of blood T cell repertoires in COVID-19. Assay: immunoSEQ multiplex PCR; the TCRdb copy retains only in-frame clones and omits some. The sample yields 150,000 or so clones, roughly 84% seen once. The material sequenced was peripheral blood. The origin of the receptors is a human donor in a cohort sampled during active COVID-19.

V gene TRBV4-1 combines with J gene TRBJ2-5; 10 bases are shared with TRBD1. This CDR3 is built from 16 residues. J was trimmed by 4 bases and V by 4 bases; bases with no gene match: 9. Germline CDR1 is MGHRA and CDR2 is YSYEKL. The CDR3 here is CASSLPPRTGGETQYF. Written as DNA, the CDR3 is TGCGCCAGCAGCCTGCCCCCTAGGACAGGGGGAGAGACCCAGTACTTC.

CDR3 DNA: TGTGCCAGCAGCTTCTCCCAGGGACAAGATACGCAGTATTTT. It translates to CASSFSQGQDTQYF. The chain carries TRBV14 and TRBJ2-3, with a possible D match to TRBD1 (6 bases). The V gene lost 5 bases and the J gene lost 5 bases, with 14 bases spanning the gap. There are 14 residues in the CDR3. CDR1 and CDR2 (germline): SGHDN, FVKESK.

V and J are TRBV19 and TRBJ2-1; 8 nucleotides match TRBD1. Germline-derived CDR1 and CDR2 are LNHDA and SQIVND (reference sequence). After removal of 5 bases from V and 0 bases from J, the junction contained 12 bases not matched to a gene. This CDR3 comprises 18 residues. CDR3 coding DNA: TGTGCCAGTAGTTCCCACTCACCCACAGGGGGCTCCTACAATGAGCAGTTCTTC. Translated: CASSSHSPTGGSYNEQFF.

This rearrangement joins TRBV12-3 or TRBV12-4 to TRBJ2-3, with TRBD2 matching 9 bases. The CDR3 runs 12 residues. The V gene end was trimmed by 4 bases and the J gene end by 14 bases; junction bases not matched to a gene: 7. CDR3: CASSYSGGPPYF. The CDR3 DNA sequence: TGTGCCAGCAGTTATAGCGGGGGCCCTCCGTATTTT.

Notes on this clone: The DNA is omitted, as the CDR3 cannot be located on it reliably, and the CDR3 follows TCRdb's listing. The V and J genes are TRBV4-3 and TRBJ2-1; TRBD2, as called in the table, went unchecked against the DNA. Termini included, the CDR3 measures 13 amino acids. Germline V CDR1 and CDR2: LGHNA, YSLEER. The CDR3 loop reads CASSQDVAGGIIF.

The CDR3 DNA reads TGTGCCATAAGTACAGAGAATATTGGCAATCAGCCCCAGCATTTT. Amino acids: CAISTENIGNQPQHF. This sequence joins TRBV10-3 and TRBJ1-5; no definite D call. Germline V lookup: CDR1 ENHRY, CDR2 SYGVKD. This CDR3 spans 15 amino acids. Trimming removed 9 bases from V and 2 bases from J, with 17 bases in between.

J is TRBJ2-1 and V is TRBV9, with a possible D match to TRBD2 (6 bases). Trimming took off 4 bases at V and 0 bases at J, with 17 bases between the two ends. The CDR3 runs to 17 residues. CDR1 is SGDLS and CDR2 is YYNGEE in the germline V gene. For the CDR3, the DNA is TGTGCCAGCAGCTCAACCGGCGGGACCGTCTCCTACAATGAGCAGTTCTTC. Translation gives CASSSTGGTVSYNEQFF. The whole variable domain, remainder taken from reference TRBV9 and TRBJ2-1, is DSGVTQTPKHLITATGQRVTLRCSPRSGDLSVYWYQQSLDQGLQFLIQYYNGEERAKGNILERFSAQQFPDLHSELNLSSLELGDSALYFCASSSTGGTVSYNEQFFGPGTRLTVL.

CDR3 nucleotide sequence: TGTGCCAGCAGCTCAATAGCGGGGGCCCCAGATACGCAGTATTTT. It translates to CASSSIAGAPDTQYF. The J gene is TRBJ2-3, the V gene TRBV9; 9 bases are shared with TRBD2. V was clipped by 4 bases and J by 4 bases; unmatched bases: 7. There are 15 residues in the CDR3. Germline assignment: CDR1 SGDLS and CDR2 YYNGEE.

This rearrangement joins TRBV7-2 to TRBJ2-3; TRBD2 aligns across 13 bases. The V and J ends lost 5 bases and 3 bases, in that order; junction bases with no gene match: 8. The CDR3 covers 17 residues. CDR1 is SGHTA, CDR2 FQGNSA, per germline. CDR3 coding DNA: TGTGCCAGCAGCCCAAAGAAGGGACTAGCGGGGACAGATACGCAGTATTTT. It specifies CASSPKKGLAGTDTQYF.

The CDR3, as DNA: TGTGCCAGCAGCTTAGAAAGGCTCGCGGGGACCGGGGAGCTGTTTTTT. This codes for CASSLERLAGTGELFF. The rearrangement uses TRBV7-2 and TRBJ2-2; a possible D gene is TRBD2 (6 bases). The CDR3 loop spans 16 amino acids. The germline CDR1 and CDR2 sequences are SGHTA and FQGNSA. V lost 1 base to trimming and J lost 5 bases, with 14 bases between them.

V usage is TRBV19 and J usage is TRBJ1-1, with 7 nucleotides matching TRBD1. CDR3 length: 13 residues. The V gene end was trimmed by 5 bases and the J gene end by 11 bases; junction bases not matched to a gene: 11. Germline V CDR1 and CDR2: LNHDA, SQIVND (reference sequence). The CDR3 loop is CASSVNSQGEAFF. The CDR3, as DNA: TGTGCCAGTAGTGTAAACTCCCAGGGGGAGGCTTTCTTT. The full variable domain, rest sourced from reference TRBV19 and TRBJ1-1, is DGGITQSPKYLFRKEGQNVTLSCEQNLNHDAMYWYRQDPGQGLRLIYYSQIVNDFQKGDIAEGYSVSREKKESFPLTVTSAQKNPTAFYLCASSVNSQGEAFFGQGTRLTVV.

This chain joins TRBV2 and TRBJ1-1; D may be TRBD1 (6 bases). V shed 5 bases and J shed 1 base, with 11 bases lying between them. The germline V gene encodes CDR1 SNHLY and CDR2 FYNNEI. This CDR3 is built from 14 residues. The DNA for the CDR3 is TGTGCCAGCAGTCGCCAGGGGAAGAACACTGAAGCTTTCTTT. Translating it yields CASSRQGKNTEAFF.

This clone was observed once. The chain couples TRBV6-1 to TRBJ1-5, with unresolved D. Germline assignment: CDR1 MNHNS and CDR2 SASEGT. Trimming took 0 bases from V and 13 from J, leaving 13 bases between them. The CDR3 runs 13 residues. CDR3 nucleotide sequence: TGTGCCAGCAGTGAAGCCCCGAGACGGGAACAGCATTTT. Encoded protein: CASSEAPRREQHF.

The chain employs TRBV11-1 and TRBJ2-2; no definite D call. V lost 2 bases, J lost 6 bases, and 10 bases lay in between. This CDR3 has 14 residues. Germline CDR1 is SGHAT and CDR2 is FQDESV (reference sequence). In DNA form, the CDR3 reads TGTGCCAGCAGCTTAACGAGAGGCGCCGGGGAGCTGTTTTTT. This translates into CASSLTRGAGELFF.